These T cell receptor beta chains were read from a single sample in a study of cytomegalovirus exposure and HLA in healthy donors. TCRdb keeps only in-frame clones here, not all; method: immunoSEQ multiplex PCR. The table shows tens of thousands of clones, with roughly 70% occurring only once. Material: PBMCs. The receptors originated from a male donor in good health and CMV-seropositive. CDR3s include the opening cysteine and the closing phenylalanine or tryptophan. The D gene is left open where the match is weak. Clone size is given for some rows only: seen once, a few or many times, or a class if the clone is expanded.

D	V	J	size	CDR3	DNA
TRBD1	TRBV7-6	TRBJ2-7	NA	CASSPGQGPPYEQYF	TGTGCCAGCAGTCCCGGACAGGGGCCACCCTACGAGCAGTACTTC
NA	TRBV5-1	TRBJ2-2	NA	CASSLAVQGPAGDTGELFF	TGCGCCAGCAGCTTGGCCGTGCAGGGGCCTGCCGGGGACACCGGGGAGCTGTTTTTT
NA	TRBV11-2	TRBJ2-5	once	CASSSGATGRETQYF	TGTGCCAGCAGCTCCGGTGCGACGGGTCGAGAGACCCAGTACTTC
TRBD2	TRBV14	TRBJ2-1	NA	CASSQKRERSYNEQFF	TGTGCCAGCAGCCAAAAGCGGGAGAGGTCCTACAATGAGCAGTTCTTC
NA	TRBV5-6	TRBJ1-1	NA	CASTAYGTEAFF	TGTGCCAGCACCGCGTATGGGACAGAAGCTTTCTTT
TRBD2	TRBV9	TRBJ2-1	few	CASSVGTSGYNEQFF	TGTGCCAGCAGCGTCGGGACTAGCGGTTACAATGAGCAGTTCTTC
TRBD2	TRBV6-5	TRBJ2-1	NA	CASSSLAGPYNEQFF	TGTGCCAGCAGTTCCTTAGCGGGGCCCTACAATGAGCAGTTCTTC
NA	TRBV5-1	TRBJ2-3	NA	CASSALSADTQYF	TGCGCCAGCAGCGCACTCTCCGCAGATACGCAGTATTTT
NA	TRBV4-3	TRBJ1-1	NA	CASSQGAGRFAAFF	TGCGCCAGCAGCCAAGGGGCGGGCCGCTTCGCAGCTTTCTTT
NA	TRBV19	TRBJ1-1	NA	CASSIDPRVGAFF	TGTGCCAGTAGTATAGATCCCCGCGTTGGAGCTTTCTTT
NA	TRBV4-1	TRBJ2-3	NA	CASSQAQTGTDTQYF	TGCGCCAGCAGCCAAGCCCAGACTGGCACAGATACGCAGTATTTT
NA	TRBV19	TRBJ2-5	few	CASSRRGTQETQYF	TGTGCCAGTAGTAGGCGGGGGACACAAGAGACCCAGTACTTC
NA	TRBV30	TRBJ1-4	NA	CAWSVSHRGEKLFF	TGTGCCTGGAGTGTAAGTCATAGAGGTGAAAAACTGTTTTTT
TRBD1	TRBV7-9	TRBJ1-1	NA	CASSLQQGGTEAFF	TGTGCCAGCAGCCTCCAACAGGGGGGGACTGAAGCTTTCTTT
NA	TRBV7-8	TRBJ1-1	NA	CASSIQGNTEAFF	TGTGCCAGCAGCATACAGGGGAACACTGAAGCTTTCTTT
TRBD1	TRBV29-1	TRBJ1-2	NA	CSVEGGTAYGYTF	TGCAGCGTTGAAGGTGGGACAGCTTATGGCTACACCTTC
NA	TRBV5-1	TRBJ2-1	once	CASTRDDVEQFF	TGCGCCAGCACCAGGGATGATGTTGAGCAGTTCTTC
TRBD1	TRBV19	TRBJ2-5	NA	CASSPGIDRESEETQYF	TGTGCCAGTAGCCCTGGAATAGACAGGGAGTCTGAAGAGACCCAGTACTTC
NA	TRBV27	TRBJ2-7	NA	CASSSVSQSVYEQYF	TGTGCCAGCAGTTCGGTTTCCCAAAGTGTTTACGAGCAGTACTTC
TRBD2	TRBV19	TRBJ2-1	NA	CASSMLGTSGTNEQFF	TGTGCCAGTAGTATGTTAGGGACTAGCGGGACCAATGAGCAGTTCTTC
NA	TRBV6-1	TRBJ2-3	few	CASKRLDTQYF	TGTGCCAGCAAACGGTTAGATACGCAGTATTTT
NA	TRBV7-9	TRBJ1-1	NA	CASSVGQLNTEAFF	TGTGCCAGCAGCGTTGGACAGTTGAACACTGAAGCTTTCTTT
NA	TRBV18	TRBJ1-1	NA	CASYSTPAGTEAFF	TGTGCCAGCTACAGTACCCCCGCAGGCACTGAAGCTTTCTTT
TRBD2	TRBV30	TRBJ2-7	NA	CAWSVPGQGLAGVFLMDEQYF	TGTGCCTGGAGTGTCCCGGGACAGGGACTAGCGGGAGTATTTTTAATGGACGAGCAGTACTTC
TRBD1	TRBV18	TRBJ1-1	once	CASSSSKGTVNTEAFF	TGTGCCAGCTCATCTTCAAAGGGGACAGTGAACACTGAAGCTTTCTTT
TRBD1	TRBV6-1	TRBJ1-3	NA	CASSPMTGMGNTIYF	TGTGCCAGCAGTCCCATGACAGGGATGGGAAACACCATATATTTT
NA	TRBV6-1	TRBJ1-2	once	CASSERPGVRISGYTF	TGTGCCAGCAGTGAACGTCCGGGGGTCCGGATAAGTGGCTACACCTTC
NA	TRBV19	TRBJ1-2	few	CASSKRQLYTF	TGTGCCAGTAGTAAGCGACAGCTATACACCTTC
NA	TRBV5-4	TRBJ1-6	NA	CASSLPVGGERDLHF	TGTGCCAGCAGCTTGCCCGTCGGTGGCGAGCGAGACCTCCACTTT
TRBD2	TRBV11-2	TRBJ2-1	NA	CASSSLAGPYNEQFF	TGTGCCAGCAGCTCCCTAGCGGGGCCGTACAATGAGCAGTTCTTC
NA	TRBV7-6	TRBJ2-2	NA	CASSPIATRGGELFF	TGTGCCAGCAGCCCAATAGCGACAAGAGGTGGGGAGCTGTTTTTT
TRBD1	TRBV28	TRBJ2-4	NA	CASSLPGTGSPQYF	TGTGCCAGCAGTTTGCCCGGGACAGGGAGCCCCCAGTACTTC
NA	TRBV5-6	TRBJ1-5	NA	CASSPGSNQPQHF	TGTGCCAGCAGCCCAGGAAGCAATCAGCCCCAGCATTTT
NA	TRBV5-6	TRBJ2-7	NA	CASSLSPGSSYEQYF	TGTGCCAGCAGCTTGTCCCCAGGGTCCTCCTACGAGCAGTACTTC
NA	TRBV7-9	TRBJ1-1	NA	CASSLGRWDTEAFF	TGTGCCAGCAGTTTAGGGAGATGGGACACTGAAGCTTTCTTT
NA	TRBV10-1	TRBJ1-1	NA	CASSELGGSAFF	TGCGCCAGCAGTGAGCTGGGAGGATCAGCTTTCTTT
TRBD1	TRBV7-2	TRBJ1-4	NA	CASSPGTGWGGEKLFF	TGTGCCAGCAGCCCCGGGACAGGGTGGGGAGGGGAAAAACTGTTTTTT
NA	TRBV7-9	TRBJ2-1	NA	CASSLGLIDEQFF	TGTGCCAGCAGCTTAGGACTAATCGATGAGCAGTTCTTC
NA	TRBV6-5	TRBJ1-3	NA	CASSSPGEGNTIYF	TGTGCCAGCAGTTCCCCAGGGGAAGGAAACACCATATATTTT
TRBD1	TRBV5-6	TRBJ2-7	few	CASSFRTGSSYEQYF	TGTGCCAGCAGCTTTAGGACAGGGAGCTCCTACGAGCAGTACTTC
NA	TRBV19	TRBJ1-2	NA	CASSIVARRSNYGYTF	TGTGCCAGTAGTATAGTTGCCAGGAGGAGTAACTATGGCTACACCTTC
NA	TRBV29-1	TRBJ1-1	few	CSVPPGGANTEAFF	TGCAGCGTTCCACCGGGGGGGGCGAACACTGAAGCTTTCTTT
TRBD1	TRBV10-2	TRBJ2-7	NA	CASSETGQGAGYEQYF	TGCGCCAGCAGTGAGACGGGACAGGGGGCGGGTTACGAGCAGTACTTC
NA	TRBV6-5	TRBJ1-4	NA	CASSPREGEKLFF	TGTGCCAGCAGTCCCAGGGAGGGAGAAAAACTGTTTTTT
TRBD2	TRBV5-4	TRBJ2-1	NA	CASSLELAVSYNEQFF	TGTGCCAGCAGCTTGGAGCTAGCGGTTTCCTACAATGAGCAGTTCTTC
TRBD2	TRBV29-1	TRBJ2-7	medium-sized	CSVGLGGEQYF	TGCAGCGTTGGACTGGGGGGGGAGCAGTACTTC
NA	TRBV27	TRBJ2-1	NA	CASSYSGYNEQFF	TGTGCCAGCAGTTACAGCGGCTACAATGAGCAGTTCTTC
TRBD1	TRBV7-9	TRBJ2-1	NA	CSSSLGLEGDRAVVQFF	TGTTCCAGCAGCTTAGGTCTTGAGGGGGACAGGGCCGTTGTGCAGTTCTTC
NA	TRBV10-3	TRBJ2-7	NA	CAISQDTDDEQYF	TGTGCCATCAGCCAGGACACGGACGACGAGCAGTACTTC
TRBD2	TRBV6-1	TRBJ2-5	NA	CARSGGRGETQYF	TGTGCCAGATCGGGGGGGCGGGGCGAGACCCAGTACTTC
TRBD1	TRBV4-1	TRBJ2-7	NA	CASTLDRGRYEQYF	TGCGCCAGCACTCTGGACAGGGGCAGGTACGAGCAGTACTTC
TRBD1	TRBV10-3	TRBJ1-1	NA	CAISGDRGNTEAFF	TGTGCCATCAGTGGCGACAGGGGGAACACTGAAGCTTTCTTT
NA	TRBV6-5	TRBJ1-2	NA	CASSFQGYGYTF	TGTGCCAGCAGTTTCCAGGGGTATGGCTACACCTTC
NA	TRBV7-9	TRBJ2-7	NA	CASSYDLSSYEQYF	TGTGCCAGCAGCTACGACTTAAGCTCCTACGAGCAGTACTTC
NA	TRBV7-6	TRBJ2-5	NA	CASRVGSGKGETQYF	TGTGCCAGCAGAGTCGGATCGGGTAAAGGAGAGACCCAGTACTTC
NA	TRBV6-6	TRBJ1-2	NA	CASTTEPGSGYTF	TGTGCCAGCACTACAGAGCCGGGAAGTGGCTACACCTTC